The next 21 T cell receptor beta chains were all read from a single sample in a study of T cells in Graves' hyperthyroidism and ophthalmopathy. From RNA transcripts, TCR beta CDR3 regions were amplified. First-round RT-PCR of the TCR CDR3 relied on the HTBI primer set. TCRdb reanalysed the multiplex PCR reads using MiXCR and keeps one entry per CDR3 protein. This table holds around 660,000 distinct CDR3 sequences, 45% found once. The sequenced sample consisted of peripheral blood or thyroid tissue (not recorded which). All receptors derive from an adult man with Graves' disease, either hyperthyroidism or ophthalmopathy (not recorded which).

This clonotype was observed a handful of times. The chain uses TRBV7-9 and TRBJ1-2; D unclear. V gave up 6 bases and J gave up 4 bases, with 12 bases separating them. In germline, CDR1 is SEHNR, CDR2 FQNEAQ (reference sequence). The CDR3 consists of 13 residues. The CDR3 DNA sequence: TGTGCCAGCAGTGCCTCGACAACCTATGGCTACACCTTC. Translating it yields CASSASTTYGYTF. Using reference TRBV7-9 and TRBJ1-2 for the parts outside the CDR3, the full variable domain is DTGVSQNPRHKITKRGQNVTFRCDPISEHNRLYWYRQTLGQGPEFLTYFQNEAQLEKSRLLSDRFSAERPKGSFSTLEIQRTEQGDSAMYLCASSASTTYGYTFGSGTRLTVV.

This clonotype is a singleton in its sample. The chain couples TRBV14 to TRBJ2-7; the D is unclear. This CDR3 is 13 amino acids long. In germline, CDR1 is SGHDN, CDR2 FVKESK. V lost 4 bases and J 6 bases, leaving 13 bases between the germline ends. The CDR3, as DNA: TGTGCCAGCAGCCGAGAGATTAGGACCGAGCAGTACTTC. Translating it yields CASSREIRTEQYF.

A few counts support this clonotype. This sequence joins TRBV6-1 and TRBJ2-5; D may be TRBD2 (6 bases). The length of the CDR3 is 12 residues. The germline gives CDR1 MNHNS, CDR2 SASEGT. The V gene lost 5 bases and the J gene lost 11 bases, with 15 bases spanning the gap. For the CDR3, the DNA is TGTGCCAGCAGTCCCTCCGGGGGACTGCAGTACTTC. This gives the protein CASSPSGGLQYF.

This clonotype has at least ten counts. The chain links TRBV7-9 to TRBJ1-1; D remains unclear. The CDR3 runs 13 residues. CDR1 is SEHNR and CDR2 is FQNEAQ in the germline V gene (reference sequence). V shed 3 bases and J shed 0 bases, with 5 bases lying between them. The chain's CDR3 is CASSFLVNTEAFF. In DNA, the CDR3 is TGTGCCAGCAGCTTCCTAGTGAACACTGAAGCTTTCTTT.

This clonotype turned up a few times. The CDR3 here is CASSQGGGHTYEQYF. The CDR3 nucleotides read TGTGCCAGCAGCCAAGGTGGGGGACACACCTACGAGCAGTACTTC. The chain has TRBV9 and TRBJ2-7, with a tentative D call TRBD1 (6 bases). The CDR3 has 15 residues. Trimming removed 4 bases at V and 2 bases at J, with 16 bases between. Germline CDR1 is SGDLS and CDR2 is YYNGEE.

This clonotype was seen repeatedly, ten times or more. This sequence joins TRBV12-3 or TRBV12-4 and TRBJ2-7, with no clear D. V was cut by 5 bases and J by 7 bases, with 9 bases left in between. CDR3 length equals 11 residues. This chain's CDR3 is CASSPRIEQYF. In DNA form, the CDR3 reads TGTGCCAGCAGTCCTAGGATTGAGCAGTACTTC.

This clonotype was seen a handful of times. The chain uses TRBV5-1 and TRBJ1-1; TRBD1 agrees at 11 bases. CDR1 is SGHRS, CDR2 YFSETQ, per germline. This CDR3 region has 15 residues. Trimming removed 3 bases from V and 4 bases from J; junction bases left unmatched: 5. The CDR3: CASSSDRGRFTEAFF. In nucleotides, the CDR3 is TGCGCCAGCAGCTCGGACAGGGGGCGCTTCACTGAAGCTTTCTTT.

This clonotype was seen many times. One end of the junction does not line up with germline, which may come from a read error. This chain links TRBV10-3 with TRBJ1-6; D is unclear. The CDR3 is 13 amino acids. The germline V gene has CDR1 ENHRY and CDR2 SYGVKD. CDR3 DNA sequence: TGTGCCAGCAGTGGGCAGAGGGATTCACCCCTCCACTTT. Amino acid sequence: CASSGQRDSPLHF.

This chain connects TRBV29-1 to TRBJ2-5, with TRBD1 matching over 7 bases. Trimming removed 4 bases from V and 4 bases from J; junction bases left unmatched: 9. Germline CDR1 is SQVTM and CDR2 is ANQGSEA. The CDR3 extends over 14 amino acids. This CDR3 is CSVAPGQSLETQYF. In DNA form, the CDR3 reads TGCAGCGTTGCTCCGGGACAGTCCCTAGAGACCCAGTACTTC. The variable domain in full, with the rest retrieved from reference TRBV29-1 and TRBJ2-5, is SAVISQKPSRDICQRGTSLTIQCQVDSQVTMMFWYRQQPGQSLTLIATANQGSEATYESGFVIDKFPISRPNLTFSTLTVSNMSPEDSSIYLCSVAPGQSLETQYFGPGTRLLVL.

This clonotype has a handful of counts. V usage is TRBV20-1 and J usage is TRBJ1-4; TRBD1 matches at 7 bases. The V and J ends lost 4 bases and 6 bases, in that order; junction bases with no gene match: 8. The CDR3 consists of 14 residues. CDR1 is DFQATT, CDR2 SNEGSKA, per germline (reference sequence). The CDR3 coding sequence is TGCAGTGCTAACCAGGGGGGGGGATATGAAAAACTGTTTTTT. Translation: CSANQGGGYEKLFF.

This clonotype was detected only a few times. V gene TRBV20-1 combines with J gene TRBJ1-6; D perhaps matches TRBD1 (6 bases). The germline V gene encodes CDR1 DFQATT and CDR2 SNEGSKA (reference sequence). The CDR3 covers 15 residues. Trimming removed 4 bases from V and 2 bases from J, with 12 bases in between. The CDR3 sequence: CSATQGIPYNSPLHF. CDR3 DNA: TGCAGTGCTACGCAGGGGATTCCCTATAATTCACCCCTCCACTTT.

This clonotype came up many times. This chain joins TRBV9 and TRBJ2-7; perhaps TRBD2 as D (7 bases). The CDR3 runs 13 residues. The V end lost 3 bases, the J end lost 6 bases, and 13 bases lay between the germline ends. Per the germline V gene, CDR1 is SGDLS and CDR2 is YYNGEE. The CDR3 DNA reads TGTGCCAGCAGCGAGGGGGGGCTACGCGAGCAGTACTTC. Translation gives CASSEGGLREQYF.

This chain connects TRBV2 to TRBJ1-1, with 10 bases aligning to TRBD1. The germline V gene has CDR1 SNHLY and CDR2 FYNNEI. The CDR3 spans 14 residues. V gave up 6 bases and J gave up 5 bases; unmatched junction bases: 6. The CDR3 here is CASRDRDRGTEAFF. Here the CDR3 DNA reads TGTGCCAGCAGGGACCGGGACAGGGGTACTGAAGCTTTCTTT.

This clonotype was detected many times. This sequence joins TRBV7-9 and TRBJ1-5; D is undetermined. V lost 5 bases and J 5 bases, leaving 10 bases between the germline ends. The CDR3 consists of 13 residues. Germline CDR1 SEHNR, CDR2 FQNEAQ (reference sequence). DNA of the CDR3: TGTGCCAGCAGCCATTCCGAGGATCAGCCCCAGCATTTT. This gives the protein CASSHSEDQPQHF. The full variable domain, with the rest looked up from reference TRBV7-9 and TRBJ1-5, is DTGVSQNPRHKITKRGQNVTFRCDPISEHNRLYWYRQTLGQGPEFLTYFQNEAQLEKSRLLSDRFSAERPKGSFSTLEIQRTEQGDSAMYLCASSHSEDQPQHFGDGTRLSIL.

A few counts support this clonotype. The chain recombines TRBV6-5 with TRBJ1-3; no firm D call. This CDR3 is 14 amino acids long. Trimming removed 3 bases at V and 10 bases at J, with 16 bases between. Germline V gene lookup returns CDR1 MNHEY and CDR2 SVGAGI. In nucleotides, the CDR3 is TGTGCCAGCAGTTATACACGGGCCGTGGATACCATATATTTT. Translated, it gives CASSYTRAVDTIYF.

The V call is TRBV27, the J call TRBJ1-3; no clear D gene. The V gene lost 2 bases and the J gene lost 4 bases, with 15 bases spanning the gap. The CDR3 has 16 residues. Germline CDR1 is MNHEY and CDR2 is SMNVEV (reference sequence). The CDR3 DNA sequence: TGTGCCAGCAGTTTAGAACCGGCCTCGAGAGGAAACACCATATATTTT. As protein: CASSLEPASRGNTIYF.

This clonotype was picked up one time. An end of the junction differs from the germline gene, which may be a read error. The chain joins TRBV10-3 to TRBJ2-5; 7 bases align to TRBD2. Germline CDR1 ENHRY, CDR2 SYGVKD. CDR3 length: 15 residues. CDR3 in DNA: TGTGCCAGCAGTGATCCAGGACTAGGAGGGGAGACCCAGTACTTC. It is translated as CASSDPGLGGETQYF.

Only a few counts were recorded for this clonotype. The chain employs TRBV2 and TRBJ1-1; D is ambiguous. CDR1 and CDR2 (germline): SNHLY, FYNNEI. This CDR3 has 15 amino acids. The germline V and J ends were trimmed by 5 bases and 0 bases, with 13 bases remaining between them. CDR3 coding DNA: TGTGCCAGCAGTTACTCTCGCAGTATGAACACTGAAGCTTTCTTT. Protein sequence: CASSYSRSMNTEAFF.

This clonotype has ten or more counts. This chain uses TRBV24-1 with TRBJ1-1, with TRBD1 identical over 11 bases. The ends lost 5 bases at V and 3 bases at J; junction bases unmatched: 10. The germline gives CDR1 KGHDR, CDR2 SFDVKD. The CDR3 loop spans 17 amino acids. The CDR3: CATSAVPGQGEDTEAFF. DNA for the CDR3: TGTGCCACCAGTGCCGTCCCGGGACAGGGGGAGGACACTGAAGCTTTCTTT.

This clonotype was counted many times. The V and J genes are TRBV10-2 and TRBJ1-6; D might be TRBD1 (5 bases). V was clipped by 2 bases and J by 9 bases, with 11 bases between them. From germline, CDR1 is WSHSY and CDR2 SAAADI. The CDR3 covers 14 residues. CDR3 DNA sequence: TGCGCCAGCAGTGAGGACAGAGTTCGTTCACCCCTCCACTTT. It yields the protein CASSEDRVRSPLHF.

This chain uses TRBV7-9 with TRBJ2-7; TRBD2 aligns across 11 bases. The CDR3 length is 16 residues. J was trimmed by 2 bases and V by 6 bases; bases with no gene match: 9. CDR1 is SEHNR, CDR2 FQNEAQ, per germline (reference sequence). CDR3 coding DNA: TGTGCCAGCAGTGGGTATCTAGCGGGGGGCACCTACGAGCAGTACTTC. It is translated as CASSGYLAGGTYEQYF.